The clone carrying this T cell receptor beta chain has just a few counts. Its antigen is not identified. Germline assignment: CDR1 SGHRS and CDR2 YFSETQ. Trimming stripped 4 bases from V and 4 bases from J, with 17 bases between. This CDR3 has 15 amino acids. The data belong to a study of identical twins. The study, taken as a whole, reports: Findings depended on cross-sectional statistics rather than tracking the same donors. For out-of-frame alpha sequences shared by twins, low generation probability was in excess.

It was template switching that added a universal primer site, and there were unique molecular identifiers on the cDNA. TCRdb re-analysed the 5' RACE reads in MiXCR, keeping a single row per CDR3 protein. The table lists under 500,000 distinct CDR3 sequences, approximately 14% of them singletons. In addition, the sample was reused for a study of yellow fever vaccine responses in identical twins.

This sequence was found in a woman younger than 35 in good health. The chain carries TRBV5-1 and TRBJ2-5; no definite D call. Sequenced input: CD4+ T cells sorted from blood. The CDR3 loop reads CASSLERGTTETQYF. CDR3 sequence (DNA): TGCGCCAGCAGCCTTGAGCGAGGAACCACAGAGACCCAGTACTTC. The full variable domain, with the rest looked up from reference TRBV5-1 and TRBJ2-5, is KAGVTQTPRYLIKTRGQQVTLSCSPISGHRSVSWYQQTPGQGLQFLFEYFSETQRNKGNFPGRFSGRQFSNSRSEMNVSTLELGDSALYLCASSLERGTTETQYFGPGTRLLVL.